These 5 T cell receptor beta chains originate from one sample sequenced in a study of CD8+ T cells in alopecia areata. Extracted RNA was reverse transcribed into cDNA, the sequencing template. Sequencing was performed with immunoSEQ multiplex PCR; in TCRdb, only in-frame clones are kept and a portion is missing. Found here are about 110,000 clones, no singletons; the ten largest cover around a fifth. The sample taken for sequencing was lesional skin. The receptors derive from a C3H/HeJ mouse with alopecia areata. This line is of MHC haplotype H2-k.

This clone was seen a handful of times. Genes and germline are mouse. The read comes to an end 4 residues before the CDR3 does, leaving the germline J gene to fill in the end. V gene TRBV19 combines with J gene TRBJ2-7; 7 bases are a match to TRBD1. Germline-derived CDR1 and CDR2 are FNHDT and SITEND (reference sequence). The CDR3 contains 13 residues. After removal of 6 bases from V and 3 bases from J, the junction contained 6 bases not matched to a gene. The CDR3 bases that were read are TGTGCCAGCACCGGACAGGCCTTCTAT. Encoded protein: CASTGQAFY. In full, the CDR3 reads CASTGQAFYEQYF. The entire variable domain, with the rest obtained from reference TRBV19 and TRBJ2-7, is as follows: GGIITQTPKFLIGQEGQKLTLKCQQNFNHDTMYWYRQDSGKGLRLIYYSITENDLQKGDLSEGYDASREKKSSFSLTVTSAQKNEMAVFLCASTGQAFYEQYFGPGTRLTVL.

A few counts support this clone. Gene names follow the mouse nomenclature. The read is 4 residues too short to cover the CDR3 end, so that end is filled in from the germline J gene. V gene TRBV13-3 combines with J gene TRBJ1-1, with TRBD1 matching 7 bases. This CDR3 spans 14 amino acids. V lost 7 bases to trimming and J lost 0 bases; unmatched junction nucleotides: 6. Germline V gene data show CDR1 as NNHDY and CDR2 as SYVADS. The DNA read from the CDR3 is TGTGCCAGCGCACTCGGACAGGCAAACACA. Translated: CASALGQANT. In full, the CDR3 is CASALGQANTEVFF.

Remarks on this clone: All gene names here are mouse names. The read finishes 4 residues shy of the CDR3 end, and the germline J gene is used to complete it. The chain couples TRBV19 to TRBJ2-1, with 10 bases that match TRBD2. Germline values: CDR1 FNHDT, CDR2 SITEND (reference sequence). V trimming: 5 bases; J trimming: 5 bases; junction bases outside the gene matches: 7. The CDR3 covers 15 residues. The sequenced part of the CDR3 DNA is TGTGCCAGCAGCCTCGACTGGGGGGTGGATGCT. Encoded protein: CASSLDWGVDA. The full CDR3 protein reads CASSLDWGVDAEQFF.

This clone has only a few counts. Genes here carry mouse names. The read comes to an end 4 residues before the CDR3 does, leaving the germline J gene to fill in the end. The rearrangement joins TRBV13-3 to TRBJ2-7, with 8 bases fitting TRBD2. This CDR3 spans 14 amino acids. CDR1 is NNHDY and CDR2 is SYVADS in the germline V gene. The part of the CDR3 DNA that was read is TGTGCCAGCAGTGCCGACTGGGGCCCTTAT. This sequence encodes CASSADWGPY. The entire CDR3 reads CASSADWGPYEQYF.

This clone has ten or more counts. Gene names follow the mouse nomenclature. The CDR3 extends 4 residues past the end of the read, so its final part is completed from the germline J gene. The gene calls are TRBV1 and TRBJ1-4, with 12 bases fitting TRBD1. The CDR3 consists of 17 residues. Germline V gene data show CDR1 as NSQYPW and CDR2 as LRSPGD (reference sequence). The V and J ends lost 0 bases and 3 bases, in that order; junction bases with no gene match: 2. Incomplete CDR3 DNA: TGCACCTGCAGTGCAGAAGGGACAGGGGGCACCAACGAA. The encoded protein is CTCSAEGTGGTNE. The whole CDR3 sequence reads CTCSAEGTGGTNERLFF.